Listed below are T cell receptor beta chains from one sample, sequenced in a study of Ad26.COV2.S vaccination and SARS-CoV-2 variants. The table came from immunoSEQ multiplex PCR; TCRdb's copy has only in-frame clones and leaves some out. The sample yields roughly 400,000 clones, over 75% seen once. Specimen: peripheral blood, collected in a trial of Ad26.COV2.S vaccine versus placebo. The receptors derive from a person between 18 and 59 years old who received the Ad26.COV2.S COVID-19 vaccine or a placebo. CDR3s include the opening cysteine and the closing phenylalanine or tryptophan. Rows may omit the clone size; those that give it use once, few, many or a size class.

size,J,V,CDR3
-,TRBJ2-2,TRBV19,CASSMFLAGGSNTGELFF
once,TRBJ2-2,TRBV28,CASSSVGAYTGELFF
-,TRBJ2-1,TRBV11-2,CASSLDRGNNEQFF
-,TRBJ1-3,TRBV6-5,CASRGHRNTIYF
-,TRBJ1-2,TRBV28,CAVRSNYGYTF
-,TRBJ2-3,TRBV11-2,CASSLEWLAGPFTDTQYF
-,TRBJ1-5,TRBV10-2,CASSLPNQPQHF
-,TRBJ1-2,TRBV5-1,CASSLERGSPYGYTF
-,TRBJ2-1,TRBV13,CASSGTGDRESNEQFF
-,TRBJ1-1,TRBV5-1,CASSLRGGPTEAFF
-,TRBJ1-1,TRBV19,CASSAGMWRGRDTEAFF
-,TRBJ1-5,TRBV19,CASSGLLGQMNQPQHF
-,TRBJ1-2,TRBV6-5,CASSYEGTGVGYTF
-,TRBJ1-1,TRBV28,CASRFPRGGMNTEAFF
-,TRBJ1-6,TRBV6-1,CASSEATGGNSPLHF
-,TRBJ1-2,TRBV15,CATSREDGAYGYTF
-,TRBJ2-1,TRBV28,CASRNTYNEQFF
many,TRBJ2-2,TRBV6-5,CASLKGEPGELFF
once,TRBJ2-3,TRBV5-4,CASSPVGTRPVDTQYF
-,TRBJ1-3,TRBV11-2,CASRQGQLSLSAGNTIYF
many,TRBJ2-2,TRBV24-1,CATRTSGDTGELFF
once,TRBJ2-1,TRBV7-3,CASSSPEHNEQFF
-,TRBJ1-4,TRBV7-9,CASSFRTANEKLFF
-,TRBJ2-7,TRBV30,CAWRDRSYEQYF
-,TRBJ1-3,TRBV7-9,CASSSRTGNTIYF
-,TRBJ1-1,TRBV28,CASSTHRENTEAFF
-,TRBJ2-7,TRBV29-1,CSVDRAGTRGEQYF
-,TRBJ1-2,TRBV6-5,CASSYRSAYGYTF
-,TRBJ2-1,TRBV20-1,CSASGSGWYNEQFF
-,TRBJ1-2,TRBV3-1/TRBV3-2,CASSHGARQAYGYTF
-,TRBJ2-2,TRBV7-7,CASSSGQGRTGELFF
-,TRBJ2-5,TRBV5-1,CASSIYGQGETQYF
-,TRBJ1-5,TRBV5-6,CASSTGPRGRNQPQHF
-,TRBJ2-1,TRBV28,CASSLRLAGRNEQFF
few,TRBJ1-5,TRBV6-5,CASSYSMMGQPQHF
-,TRBJ1-2,TRBV7-3,CASSQLPKGEGYTF
few,TRBJ1-6,TRBV28,CASSLGEGRDSPLHF